This T cell receptor (beta chain) was identified in a study of OX40 agonist ivuxolimab in advanced cancers. This clone was seen only a few times. Its antigen is still unknown. CDR3 length: 14 residues. Trimming removed 4 bases at V and 8 bases at J, with 15 bases between. CDR1 SGHNT and CDR2 YYREEE come from the germline V gene (reference sequence). The data were produced by immunoSEQ multiplex PCR, yet TCRdb's version contains in-frame clones alone and is incomplete. There are fewer than 60,000 clones in the sample; 60% to 80% occur only once, and 7.9% lies in the top ten. Study observations and caveats: Low normalized T-cell clonal expansion was also seen in some nonresponders. The 0.1-3.0 mg/kg partial responders had among the lowest clonal expansion.

This chain connects TRBV5-4 to TRBJ1-4; D unclear. This specimen was CD4+ or CD8+ T cells sorted from blood, taken in a trial of the OX40 agonist ivuxolimab. The clonotype comes from an adult with an advanced solid tumor such as melanoma, head and neck, liver or kidney cancer. Written as DNA, the CDR3 is TGTGCCAGCAGCGTTATATCTTCTGGGGAAAAACTGTTTTTT. This sequence encodes CASSVISSGEKLFF.